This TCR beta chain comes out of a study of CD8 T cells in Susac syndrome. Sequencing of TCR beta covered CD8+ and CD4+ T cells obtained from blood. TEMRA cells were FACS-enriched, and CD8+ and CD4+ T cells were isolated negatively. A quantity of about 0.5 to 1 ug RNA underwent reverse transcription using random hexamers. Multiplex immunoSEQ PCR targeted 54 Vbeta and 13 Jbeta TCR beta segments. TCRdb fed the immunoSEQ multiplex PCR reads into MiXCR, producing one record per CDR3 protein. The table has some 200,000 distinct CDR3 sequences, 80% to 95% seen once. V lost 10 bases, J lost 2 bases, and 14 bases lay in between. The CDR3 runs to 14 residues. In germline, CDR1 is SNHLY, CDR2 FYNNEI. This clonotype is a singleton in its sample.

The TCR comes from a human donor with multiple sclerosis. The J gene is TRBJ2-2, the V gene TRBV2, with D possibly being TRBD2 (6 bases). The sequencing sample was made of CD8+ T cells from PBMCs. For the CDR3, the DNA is TGTGCCACCCGGGGGACTCGAAACACCGGGGAGCTGTTTTTT. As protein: CATRGTRNTGELFF.